This T cell receptor beta chain was sequenced for a study of T cell clonotyping in hematopoietic cell transplantation. Profiling relied on immunoSEQ multiplex PCR, and the TCRdb table lists in-frame clones only, not all of them. The sample includes 35,000 to 45,000 clones, roughly 94% of them seen just once. CDR1 and CDR2 (germline): MNHNY, SVGAGI (reference sequence). The CDR3 extends over 15 amino acids. J lost 0 bases, V lost 6 bases, and 8 bases had no gene match. The chain is built from TRBV6-6 and TRBJ2-7; 7 bases match TRBD1. The clonotype was recovered from a woman between 45 and 65 years old in good health. Some clones in this sample may be carry-over from other donors' samples. Sequences were obtained from peripheral blood mononuclear cells. The CDR3 DNA sequence: TGTGCCAGCAGCCCCCCCGGGACAGCCTCCTACGAGCAGTACTTC. It codes for CASSPPGTASYEQYF.